The following is a T cell receptor beta chain sequence with its context. Profiled with immunoSEQ multiplex PCR; TCRdb holds only in-frame clones, not every one. This table holds around 230,000 clones, about 91% found once. Germline CDR1 is SGHTA and CDR2 is FQGNSA. The CDR3 totals 12 residues. J was trimmed by 15 bases and V by 4 bases; bases with no gene match: 5. The data are from a study of blood T cell repertoires in COVID-19. Study-level background: Sample material is recorded as cDNA or gDNA derived from T cells, B-cell-depleted T cells, or PBMCs.

The TCR comes from a woman in her forties with acute COVID-19. The chain couples TRBV7-2 to TRBJ2-1, with 11 bases that match TRBD2. The sequenced sample consisted of PBMCs or T cells enriched from blood (not recorded which). CDR3 residues: CASSSDTSGRFF. The DNA for the CDR3 is TGTGCCAGCAGCTCCGATACTAGCGGGAGGTTCTTC.